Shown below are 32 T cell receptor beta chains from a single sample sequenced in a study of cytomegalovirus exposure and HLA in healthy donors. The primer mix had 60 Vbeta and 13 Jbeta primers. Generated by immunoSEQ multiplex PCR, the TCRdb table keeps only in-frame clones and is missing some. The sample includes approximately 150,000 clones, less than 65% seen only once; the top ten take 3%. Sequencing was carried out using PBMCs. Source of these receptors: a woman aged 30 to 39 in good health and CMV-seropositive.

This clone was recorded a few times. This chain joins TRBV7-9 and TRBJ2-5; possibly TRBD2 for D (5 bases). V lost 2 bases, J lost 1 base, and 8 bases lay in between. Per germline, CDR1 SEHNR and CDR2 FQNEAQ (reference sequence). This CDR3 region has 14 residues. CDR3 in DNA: TGTGCCAGCAGCTTACGAAGCGGCCAAGAGACCCAGTACTTC. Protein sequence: CASSLRSGQETQYF.

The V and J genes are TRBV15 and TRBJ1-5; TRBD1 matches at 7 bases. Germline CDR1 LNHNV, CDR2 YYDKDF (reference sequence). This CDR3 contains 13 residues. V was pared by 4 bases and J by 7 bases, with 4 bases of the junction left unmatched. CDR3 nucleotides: TGTGCCACCAGCAAAGGGGGCGACCAGCCCCAGCATTTT. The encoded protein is CATSKGGDQPQHF.

The CDR3 loop is CASSLFRQGLNEQYF. CDR3 coding DNA: TGCGCCAGCAGCCTATTTAGACAGGGGCTCAACGAGCAGTACTTC. The chain joins TRBV5-1 to TRBJ2-5, with 8 bases identical to TRBD1. The better agreement between TRBJ2-7 and the DNA end casts doubt on the J call. This CDR3 is 15 amino acids long. The germline gives CDR1 SGHRS, CDR2 YFSETQ.

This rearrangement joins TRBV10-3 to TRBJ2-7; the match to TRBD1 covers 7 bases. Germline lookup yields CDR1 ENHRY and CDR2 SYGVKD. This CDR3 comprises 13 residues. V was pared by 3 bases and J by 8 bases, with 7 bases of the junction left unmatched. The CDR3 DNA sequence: TGTGCCATCAGTGATGGACAGGAAAGGAAGCAGTACTTC. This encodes CAISDGQERKQYF.

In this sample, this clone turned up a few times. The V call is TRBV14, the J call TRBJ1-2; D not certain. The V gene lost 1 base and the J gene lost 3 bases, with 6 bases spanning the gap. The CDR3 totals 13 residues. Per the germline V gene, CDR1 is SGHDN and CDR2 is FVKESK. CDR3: CASSQGAHYGYTF. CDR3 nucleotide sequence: TGTGCCAGCAGCCAAGGGGCTCACTATGGCTACACCTTC. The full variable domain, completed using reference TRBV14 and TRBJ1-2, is EAGVTQFPSHSVIEKGQTVTLRCDPISGHDNLYWYRRVMGKEIKFLLHFVKESKQDESGMPNNRFLAERTGGTYSTLKVQPAELEDSGVYFCASSQGAHYGYTFGSGTRLTVV.

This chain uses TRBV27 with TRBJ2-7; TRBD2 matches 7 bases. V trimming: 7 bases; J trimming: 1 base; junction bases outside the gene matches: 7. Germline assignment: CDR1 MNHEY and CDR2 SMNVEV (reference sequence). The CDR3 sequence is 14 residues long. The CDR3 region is CASTPTGGSYEQYF. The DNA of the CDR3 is TGTGCCAGCACCCCCACCGGGGGGTCCTACGAGCAGTACTTC.

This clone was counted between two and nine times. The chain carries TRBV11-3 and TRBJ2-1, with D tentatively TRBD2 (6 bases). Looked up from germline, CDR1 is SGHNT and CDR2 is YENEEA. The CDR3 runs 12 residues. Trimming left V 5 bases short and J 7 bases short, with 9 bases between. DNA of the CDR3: TGTGCCAGCAGCGAAGGGACTAATGAGCAGTTCTTC. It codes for CASSEGTNEQFF.

Here the CDR3 DNA reads TGCGCCAGCAGCCAAGACCGGGGGAGCTCCTACGAGCAGTACTTC. Its protein is CASSQDRGSSYEQYF. V gene TRBV4-1 combines with J gene TRBJ2-7, with D tentatively TRBD2 (6 bases). V lost 0 bases to trimming and J lost 0 bases, with 9 bases between them. Looked up from germline, CDR1 is MGHRA and CDR2 is YSYEKL. This CDR3 contains 15 residues.

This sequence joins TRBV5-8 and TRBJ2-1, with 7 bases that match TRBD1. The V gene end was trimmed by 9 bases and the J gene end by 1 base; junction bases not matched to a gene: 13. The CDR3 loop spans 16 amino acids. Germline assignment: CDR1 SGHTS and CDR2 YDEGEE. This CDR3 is CATPGQTFLSYNEQFF. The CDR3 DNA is TGTGCCACCCCGGGACAGACCTTTTTATCCTACAATGAGCAGTTCTTC. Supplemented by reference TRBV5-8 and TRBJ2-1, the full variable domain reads EAGVTQSPTHLIKTRGQQATLRCSPISGHTSVYWYQQALGLGLQFLLWYDEGEERNRGNFPPRFSGRQFPNYSSELNVNALELEDSALYLCATPGQTFLSYNEQFFGPGTRLTVL.

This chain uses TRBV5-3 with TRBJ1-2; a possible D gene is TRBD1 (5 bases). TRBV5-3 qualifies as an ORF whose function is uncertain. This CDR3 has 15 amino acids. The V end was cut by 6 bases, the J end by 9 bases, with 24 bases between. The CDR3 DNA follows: TGTGCCAGAACCAGGACCCCAGAAGAGACAGCAAGCTACACCTTC. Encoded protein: CARTRTPEETASYTF.

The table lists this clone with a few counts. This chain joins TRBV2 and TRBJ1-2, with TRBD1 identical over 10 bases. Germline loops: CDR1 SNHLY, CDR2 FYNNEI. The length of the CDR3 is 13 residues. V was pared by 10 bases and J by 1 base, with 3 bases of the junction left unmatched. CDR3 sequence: CATRTGGNYGYTF. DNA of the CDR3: TGTGCCACCAGGACAGGGGGTAACTATGGCTACACCTTC. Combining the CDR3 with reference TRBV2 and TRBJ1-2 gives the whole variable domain EPEVTQTPSHQVTQMGQEVILRCVPISNHLYFYWYRQILGQKVEFLVSFYNNEISEKSEIFDDQFSVERPDGSNFTLKIRSTKLEDSAMYFCATRTGGNYGYTFGSGTRLTVV.

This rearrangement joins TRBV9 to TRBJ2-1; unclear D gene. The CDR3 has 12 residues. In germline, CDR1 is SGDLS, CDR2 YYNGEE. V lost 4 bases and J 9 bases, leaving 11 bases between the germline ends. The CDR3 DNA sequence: TGTGCCAGCAGCTACTCCGAGGCTGAGCAGTTCTTC. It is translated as CASSYSEAEQFF.

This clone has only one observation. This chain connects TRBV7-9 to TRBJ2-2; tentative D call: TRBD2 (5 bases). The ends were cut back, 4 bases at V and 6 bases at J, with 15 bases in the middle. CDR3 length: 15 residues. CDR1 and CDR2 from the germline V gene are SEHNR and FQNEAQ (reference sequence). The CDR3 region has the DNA TGTGCCAGCAGCTCCGGTTGGGGAGACCCCGGGGAGCTGTTTTTT. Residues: CASSSGWGDPGELFF.

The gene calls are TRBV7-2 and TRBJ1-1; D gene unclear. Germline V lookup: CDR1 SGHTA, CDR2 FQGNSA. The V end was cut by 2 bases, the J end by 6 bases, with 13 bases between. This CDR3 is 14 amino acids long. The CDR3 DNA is TGTGCCAGCAGCTTAAGGCCTAGCGGATCTGAAGCTTTCTTT. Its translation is CASSLRPSGSEAFF.

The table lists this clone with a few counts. Written as DNA, the CDR3 is TGTGCCAGCTCACCATGGGGGGGCAATCAGCCCCAGCATTTT. It codes for CASSPWGGNQPQHF. The chain carries TRBV18 and TRBJ1-5; a possible D gene is TRBD1 (5 bases). Between the trimmed V and J ends, which lost 2 bases and 2 bases, there was a span of 7 bases. The germline CDR1 and CDR2 sequences are KGHSH and LQKENI. CDR3 length: 14 amino acids. The full variable domain, in which reference TRBV18 and TRBJ1-5 provide the parts outside the CDR3, is NAGVMQNPRHLVRRRGQEARLRCSPMKGHSHVYWYRQLPEEGLKFMVYLQKENIIDESGMPKERFSAEFPKEGPSILRIQQVVRGDSAAYFCASSPWGGNQPQHFGDGTRLSIL.

In DNA, the CDR3 is TGTGCCAGCAGTTTCGAGGGTTCCTACGAGCAGTACTTC. Translation: CASSFEGSYEQYF. V is TRBV6-5 and J is TRBJ2-5, with D maybe TRBD2 (5 bases). The DNA end is a closer match to TRBJ2-7, so the J assignment may be wrong. The CDR3 sequence is 13 residues long. Germline values: CDR1 MNHEY, CDR2 SVGAGI.

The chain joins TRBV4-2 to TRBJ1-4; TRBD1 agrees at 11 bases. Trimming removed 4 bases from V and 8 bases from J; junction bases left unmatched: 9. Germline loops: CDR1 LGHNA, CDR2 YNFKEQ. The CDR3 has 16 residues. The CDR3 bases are TGTGCCAGCAGCCTTCGGGCTCGGACAGGGGGCGAAAAACTGTTTTTT. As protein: CASSLRARTGGEKLFF.

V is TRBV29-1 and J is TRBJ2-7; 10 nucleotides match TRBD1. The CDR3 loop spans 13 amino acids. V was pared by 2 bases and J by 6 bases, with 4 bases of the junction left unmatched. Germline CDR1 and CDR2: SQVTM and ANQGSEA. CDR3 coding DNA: TGCAGCGTTGAATTTGGACAGGGGGGCGAGCAGTACTTC. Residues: CSVEFGQGGEQYF.

The CDR3 here is CASSLMTPGGTDTQYF. CDR3 coding DNA: TGCGCCAGCAGCTTAATGACCCCGGGGGGCACAGATACGCAGTATTTT. The chain has TRBV5-1 and TRBJ2-3, with D possibly TRBD2 on 6 matching bases. Trimming removed 2 bases from V and 1 base from J, with 14 bases in between. The CDR3 covers 16 residues. Germline CDR1 reads SGHRS; CDR2 reads YFSETQ.

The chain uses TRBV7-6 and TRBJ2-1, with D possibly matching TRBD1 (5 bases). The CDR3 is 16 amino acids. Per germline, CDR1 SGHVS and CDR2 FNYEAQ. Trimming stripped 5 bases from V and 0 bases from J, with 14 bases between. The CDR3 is CASSLRQPSSYNEQFF. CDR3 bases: TGTGCCAGCAGCCTGAGACAGCCCAGCTCCTACAATGAGCAGTTCTTC.

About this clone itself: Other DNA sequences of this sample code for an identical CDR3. In DNA, the CDR3 is TGTGCCAGTAGTATATTGGCAGATCAGCCCCAGCATTTT. Residues: CASSILADQPQHF. This rearrangement joins TRBV19 to TRBJ1-5; D gene uncertain. Trimming stripped 2 bases from V and 5 bases from J, with 7 bases between. Germline values: CDR1 LNHDA, CDR2 SQIVND (reference sequence). There are 13 residues in the CDR3.

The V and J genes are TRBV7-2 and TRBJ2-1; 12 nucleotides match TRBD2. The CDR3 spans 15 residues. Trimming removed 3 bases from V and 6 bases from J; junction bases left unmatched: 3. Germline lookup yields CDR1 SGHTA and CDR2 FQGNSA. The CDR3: CASSFSSGGGNEQFF. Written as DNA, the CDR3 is TGTGCCAGCAGCTTTTCTAGCGGGGGGGGCAATGAGCAGTTCTTC.

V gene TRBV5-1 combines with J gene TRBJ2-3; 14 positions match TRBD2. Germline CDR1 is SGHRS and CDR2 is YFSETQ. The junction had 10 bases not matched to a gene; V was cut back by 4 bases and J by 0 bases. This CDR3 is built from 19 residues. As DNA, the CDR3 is TGCGCCAGCAGCCGTACTGGGACTAGCGGGGGAGCAAGCACAGATACGCAGTATTTT. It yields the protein CASSRTGTSGGASTDTQYF.

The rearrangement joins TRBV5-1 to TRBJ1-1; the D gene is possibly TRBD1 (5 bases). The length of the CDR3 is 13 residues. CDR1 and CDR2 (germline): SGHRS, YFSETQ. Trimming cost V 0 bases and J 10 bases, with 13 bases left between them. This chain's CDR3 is CASSLAGLSLAFF. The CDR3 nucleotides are TGCGCCAGCAGCTTGGCAGGGTTGAGCTTAGCTTTCTTT.

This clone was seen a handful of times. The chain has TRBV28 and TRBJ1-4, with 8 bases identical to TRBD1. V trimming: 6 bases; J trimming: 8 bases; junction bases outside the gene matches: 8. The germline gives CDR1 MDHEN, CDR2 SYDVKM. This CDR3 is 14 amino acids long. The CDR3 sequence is CASRYQGAGEKLFF. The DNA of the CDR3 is TGTGCCAGCAGGTATCAGGGGGCCGGAGAAAAACTGTTTTTT.

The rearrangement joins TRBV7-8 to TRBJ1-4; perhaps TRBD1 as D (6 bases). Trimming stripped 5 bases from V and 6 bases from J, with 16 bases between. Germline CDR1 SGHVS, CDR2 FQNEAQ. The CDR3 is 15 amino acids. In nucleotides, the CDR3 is TGTGCCAGCAGCGCGGACAGTCTAAGGGATGAAAAACTGTTTTTT. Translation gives CASSADSLRDEKLFF.

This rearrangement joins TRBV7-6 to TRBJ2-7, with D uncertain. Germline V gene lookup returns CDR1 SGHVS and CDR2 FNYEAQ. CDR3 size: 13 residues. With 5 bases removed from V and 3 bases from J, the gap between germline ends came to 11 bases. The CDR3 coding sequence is TGTGCCAGCAGCCCAGGTGAGAGCTACGAGCAGTACTTC. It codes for CASSPGESYEQYF.

The CDR3 coding sequence is TGCAGTGCGAGTCGAGCGGACGAGCAGTACTTC. This sequence encodes CSASRADEQYF. This chain connects TRBV20-1 to TRBJ2-7, with D maybe TRBD2 (5 bases). Trimming took off 6 bases at V and 5 bases at J, with 11 bases between the two ends. The CDR3 covers 11 residues. The germline V gene has CDR1 DFQATT and CDR2 SNEGSKA (reference sequence).

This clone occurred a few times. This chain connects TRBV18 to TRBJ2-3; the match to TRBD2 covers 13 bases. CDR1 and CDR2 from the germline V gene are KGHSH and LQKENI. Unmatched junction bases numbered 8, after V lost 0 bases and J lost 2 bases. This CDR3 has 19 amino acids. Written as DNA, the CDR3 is TGTGCCAGCTCACCACCCTTCGGACTAGCGGGAGTAGACACAGATACGCAGTATTTT. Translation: CASSPPFGLAGVDTDTQYF.

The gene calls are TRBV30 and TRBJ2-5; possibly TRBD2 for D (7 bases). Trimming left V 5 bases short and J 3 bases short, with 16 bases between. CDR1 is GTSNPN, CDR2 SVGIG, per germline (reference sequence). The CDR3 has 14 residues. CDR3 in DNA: TGTGCCTGGCGGCCCGGGGGGCGGGAAGAGACCCAGTACTTC. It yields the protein CAWRPGGREETQYF.

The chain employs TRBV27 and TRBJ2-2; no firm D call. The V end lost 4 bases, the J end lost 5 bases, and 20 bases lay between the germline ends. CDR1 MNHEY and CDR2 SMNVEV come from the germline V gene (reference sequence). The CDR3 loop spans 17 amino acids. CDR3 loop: CASSSRGSFVRTGELFF. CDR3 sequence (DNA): TGTGCCAGCAGTTCCAGAGGTTCATTCGTGCGGACCGGGGAGCTGTTTTTT.

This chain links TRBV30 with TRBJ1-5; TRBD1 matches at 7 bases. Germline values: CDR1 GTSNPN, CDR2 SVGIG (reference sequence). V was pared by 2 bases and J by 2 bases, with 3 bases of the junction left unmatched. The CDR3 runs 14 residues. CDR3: CAWSTDRGNQPQHF. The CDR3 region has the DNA TGTGCCTGGAGTACCGACAGGGGCAATCAGCCCCAGCATTTT.